One sample yielded the 5 T cell receptor beta chains listed below, sequenced in a study of control samples from healthy donors and cancer patients. The repertoire was sequenced with immunoSEQ multiplex PCR; TCRdb's copy has only in-frame clones and lacks some. Here the sample spans tens of thousands of clones, roughly 80% being singletons. The sequenced sample was blood. These receptor sequences come from a man aged 45 to 65 in good health.

The V and J genes are TRBV29-1 and TRBJ2-3; D uncertain. The V gene lost 3 bases and the J gene lost 0 bases, with 7 bases spanning the gap. Germline CDR1 reads SQVTM; CDR2 reads ANQGSEA. This CDR3 is built from 13 residues. In DNA, the CDR3 is TGCAGCGTTGACCCCACCAGCACAGATACGCAGTATTTT. Its translation: CSVDPTSTDTQYF.

The sample holds a few counts of this clone. The CDR3 coding sequence is TGTGCCTGGGCCAGACAGGGCCAACAGCCCCAGCATTTT. Its protein product is CAWARQGQQPQHF. The chain is built from TRBV30 and TRBJ1-5, with TRBD1 matching over 7 bases. This CDR3 region has 13 residues. The germline V gene encodes CDR1 GTSNPN and CDR2 SVGIG (reference sequence). The junction had 8 bases not matched to a gene; V was cut back by 5 bases and J by 7 bases. Looking up the rest from reference TRBV30 and TRBJ1-5 gives the full variable domain: SQTIHQWPATLVQPVGSPLSLECTVEGTSNPNLYWYRQAAGRGLQLLFYSVGIGQISSEVPQNLSASRPQDRQFILSSKKLLLSDSGFYLCAWARQGQQPQHFGDGTRLSIL.

The chain combines TRBV4-2 with TRBJ2-2; TRBD2 is a possible D gene (5 bases). This CDR3 is built from 16 residues. CDR1 is LGHNA, CDR2 YNFKEQ, per germline. Trimming shortened V by 6 bases and J by 1 base, and 15 bases separated the two germline ends. The CDR3 DNA sequence: TGTGCCAGCAGTTTCGGGGTGACAAAGAACACCGGGGAGCTGTTTTTT. Protein product: CASSFGVTKNTGELFF.

The rearrangement uses TRBV4-3 and TRBJ2-7, with D possibly TRBD1 on 5 matching bases. Germline V gene lookup returns CDR1 LGHNA and CDR2 YSLEER. The CDR3 contains 14 residues. V lost 0 bases and J lost 7, with 13 bases in between. DNA of the CDR3: TGCGCCAGCAGCCAAGATTTAGCAGGGCAAGAGCAGTACTTC. This encodes CASSQDLAGQEQYF.

As concerns this clone: Sequence at one end of the junction differs from germline and may be a read error. V gene TRBV4-3 combines with J gene TRBJ1-1; unclear D gene. The CDR3 covers 14 residues. Germline CDR1 reads LGHNA; CDR2 reads YSLEER. CDR3 sequence (DNA): TGCGCCAGCAGCCATACAAGGAGCAACAGTGAAGCTTTCTTT. It specifies CASSHTRSNSEAFF.